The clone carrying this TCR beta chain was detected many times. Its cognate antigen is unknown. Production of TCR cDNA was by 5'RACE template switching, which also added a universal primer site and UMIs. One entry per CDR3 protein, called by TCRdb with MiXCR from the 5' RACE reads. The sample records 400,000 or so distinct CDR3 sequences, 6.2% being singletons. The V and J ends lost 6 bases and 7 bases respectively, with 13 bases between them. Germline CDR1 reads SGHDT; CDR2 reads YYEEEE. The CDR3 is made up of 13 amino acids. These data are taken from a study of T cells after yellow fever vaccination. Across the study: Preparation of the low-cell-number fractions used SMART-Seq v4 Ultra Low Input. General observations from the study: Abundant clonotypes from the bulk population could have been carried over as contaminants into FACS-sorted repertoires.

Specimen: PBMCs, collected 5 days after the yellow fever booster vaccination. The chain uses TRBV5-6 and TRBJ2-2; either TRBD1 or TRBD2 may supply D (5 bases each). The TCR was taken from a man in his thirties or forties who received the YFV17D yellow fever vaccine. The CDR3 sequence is CASTRRGGGELFF. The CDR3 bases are TGTGCCAGCACCCGCCGGGGCGGCGGGGAGCTGTTTTTT.